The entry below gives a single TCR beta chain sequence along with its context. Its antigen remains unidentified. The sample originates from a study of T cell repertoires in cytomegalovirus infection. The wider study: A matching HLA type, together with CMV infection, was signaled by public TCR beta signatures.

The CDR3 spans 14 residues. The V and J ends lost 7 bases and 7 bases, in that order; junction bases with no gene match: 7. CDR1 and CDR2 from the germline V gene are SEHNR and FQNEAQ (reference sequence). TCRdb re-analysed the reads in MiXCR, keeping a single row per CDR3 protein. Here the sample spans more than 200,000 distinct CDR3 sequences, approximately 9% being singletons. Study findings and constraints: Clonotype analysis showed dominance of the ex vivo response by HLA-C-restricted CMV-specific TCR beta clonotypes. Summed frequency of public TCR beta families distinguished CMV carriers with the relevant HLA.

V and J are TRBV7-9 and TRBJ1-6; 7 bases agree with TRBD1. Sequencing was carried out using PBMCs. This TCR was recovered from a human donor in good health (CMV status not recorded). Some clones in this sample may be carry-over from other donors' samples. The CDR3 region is CASTRTGENSPLHF. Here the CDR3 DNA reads TGTGCCAGCACCCGGACAGGTGAAAATTCACCCCTCCACTTT.